This note documents a single T cell receptor beta chain sequence. Antigen specificity is unknown. Only in-frame clones appear in the TCRdb table, and some are missing; sequencing was by immunoSEQ multiplex PCR. In the table there are 2 million to 2.5 million clones, approximately 93% of which are singletons. The entry originates in a study of shared clonotypes between healthy human individuals. Overall study context: Every donor yielded three CD4 naive, three CD4 memory, two CD8 naive and one CD8 memory plate. Study-level points and caveats: Relative to memory subsets, naive subsets generally showed larger estimated richness. The expectation was that sequencing depth would affect clonotype sharing among donors.

The sample consisted of naive CD4+ T cells from PBMCs. The subset denotes: CD45RA+ positively selected. This TCR came from a man between 18 and 35 years old in good health. Some clones in this sample may be carry-over from other donors' samples.

Here the CDR3 reads CASSEVGNPTDTQYF. CDR3 nucleotides: TGTGCCAGCAGTGAAGTGGGAAATCCCACAGATACGCAGTATTTT. The J gene is TRBJ2-3, the V gene TRBV25-1, with D hard to call. Looked up from germline, CDR1 is MGHDK and CDR2 is SYGVNS. There are 15 residues in the CDR3. The V end lost 2 bases, the J end lost 2 bases, and 11 bases lay between the germline ends.